The 7 T cell receptor beta chains presented below share a single source sample, sequenced in a study of T cell changes during pregnancy in multiple sclerosis. This table comes from immunoSEQ multiplex PCR, and its TCRdb copy is limited to in-frame clones, with some not included. The sample includes 80,000 to 95,000 clones, over 90% of them seen just once. Here the sequenced sample was peripheral blood, taken in the second trimester of pregnancy. The source is a female donor with multiple sclerosis, enrolled in a pregnancy study.

The V and J genes are TRBV6-1 and TRBJ1-5; TRBD1 is a possible D gene (5 bases). Germline CDR1 and CDR2: MNHNS and SASEGT. V was trimmed by 7 bases and J by 6 bases, leaving 13 bases between them. This CDR3 region has 13 residues. The CDR3 DNA reads as TGTGCCAGCAAAGGGGCGCTGTTTCAGCCCCAGCATTTT. The encoded protein is CASKGALFQPQHF.

The CDR3 reads CAWRYRGRGQKKLFF. The CDR3 nucleotides are TGTGCCTGGAGATATAGGGGCAGGGGGCAGAAAAAACTGTTTTTT. The chain recombines TRBV30 with TRBJ1-4, with 8 bases lining up with TRBD1. Germline assignment: CDR1 GTSNPN and CDR2 SVGIG (reference sequence). Trimming took 3 bases from V and 9 from J; bases not matched to a gene: 12. CDR3 length equals 15 residues.

Here the CDR3 reads CAGEGGSGANVLTF. The CDR3 coding sequence is TGTGCCGGGGAGGGAGGCTCTGGGGCCAACGTCCTGACTTTC. The rearrangement uses TRBV30 and TRBJ2-6; TRBD2 matches at 7 bases. CDR1 is GTSNPN and CDR2 is SVGIG in the germline V gene (reference sequence). Trimming removed 8 bases from V and 0 bases from J; junction bases left unmatched: 4. This CDR3 has 14 amino acids.

V usage is TRBV5-1 and J usage is TRBJ2-4; weak D call: TRBD2 (7 bases). The CDR3 runs to 17 residues. From germline, CDR1 is SGHRS and CDR2 YFSETQ. Trimming left V 4 bases short and J 5 bases short, with 22 bases between. In DNA form, the CDR3 reads TGCGCCAGCAGCGCTCGCGGGGGCGGTCTCGGCCAAAACATTCAGTACTTC. This encodes CASSARGGGLGQNIQYF. The whole variable domain, remainder taken from reference TRBV5-1 and TRBJ2-4, is KAGVTQTPRYLIKTRGQQVTLSCSPISGHRSVSWYQQTPGQGLQFLFEYFSETQRNKGNFPGRFSGRQFSNSRSEMNVSTLELGDSALYLCASSARGGGLGQNIQYFGAGTRLSVL.

J is TRBJ2-2 and V is TRBV21-1; the DNA was not compared with TRBD1, the D call given in the table. TRBV21-1 corresponds to a pseudogene. This CDR3 spans 16 amino acids. CDR3 coding DNA: TGTGCCAGCAGCAAAATTAGGGGGCAAGACACCGGGGAGCTGTTTTTT. It translates to CASSKIRGQDTGELFF.

The chain joins TRBV27 to TRBJ1-2, with TRBD1 identical over 7 bases. The CDR3 has 15 amino acids. J lost 5 bases, V lost 4 bases, and 10 bases had no gene match. In germline, CDR1 is MNHEY, CDR2 SMNVEV (reference sequence). The chain's CDR3 is CASSYIGSGQYGYTF. CDR3 sequence (DNA): TGTGCCAGCAGTTACATTGGATCGGGACAGTATGGCTACACCTTC.

This sequence joins TRBV6-1 and TRBJ2-2; TRBD1 aligns across 9 bases. The V gene end was trimmed by 5 bases and the J gene end by 2 bases; junction bases not matched to a gene: 3. CDR3 length: 15 amino acids. Germline CDR1 reads MNHNS; CDR2 reads SASEGT. CDR3 nucleotides: TGTGCCAGCAGTAGACAGGGGGTAAACACCGGGGAGCTGTTTTTT. Translation gives CASSRQGVNTGELFF.